Reported below is one T cell receptor beta chain. CDR3 length: 17 residues. CDR1 and CDR2 (germline): SGHVS, FNYEAQ. After removal of 4 bases from V and 5 bases from J, the junction contained 13 bases not matched to a gene. One entry per CDR3 protein results from TCRdb running MiXCR on the 5' RACE reads. The sample records roughly 1.6 million distinct CDR3 sequences, roughly 35% being singletons. This record belongs to a study of identical twins. This sequence joins TRBV7-6 and TRBJ2-2; 7 nucleotides match TRBD1. Sequencing was done on a sample of cord blood. This receptor was identified in a newborn girl in good health. The CDR3 DNA follows: TGTGCCAGCAGCTCCGTGTTAAAGTACAGGGGAACCGGGGAGCTGTTTTTT. Its translation: CASSSVLKYRGTGELFF.